Given below is one T cell receptor beta chain in context. From germline, CDR1 is LGHDT and CDR2 YNNKEL (reference sequence). This CDR3 spans 17 amino acids. V was cut by 1 base and J by 5 bases, with 17 bases left in between. As processed by the authors: For nucleated cells, counts were estimated from reference gene primer amplification. The protocol was immunoSEQ multiplex PCR, while the TCRdb copy is restricted to in-frame clones and leaves out a portion. Clone size and the V and J calls come from that table; the DNA yielded D and trimming. Of fewer than 450,000 clones listed, 88% are singletons. The data were taken from a study of blood T cell repertoires in COVID-19. The overall study: Whether acute or convalescent, the COVID-19 samples came from the United States, Italy and Spain.

The source material was peripheral blood. The rearrangement uses TRBV3-1 (or the pseudogene TRBV3-2) and TRBJ2-2, with D possibly matching TRBD2 (5 bases). This clonotype was sampled from a woman aged 45-65 years with COVID-19, enrolled during active disease. The CDR3 reads CASSQGSGENPTGELFF. CDR3 nucleotide sequence: TGTGCCAGCAGCCAAGGGAGTGGGGAGAATCCGACCGGGGAGCTGTTTTTT.